This T cell receptor (beta chain) was observed in a study of blood T cells in healthy people across ages. Trimming shortened V by 6 bases and J by 3 bases, and 17 bases separated the two germline ends. This CDR3 is 15 amino acids long. CDR1 MNHEY and CDR2 SMNVEV come from the germline V gene (reference sequence). A second roughly 7 to 12 cycle PCR used barcoded and J-beta primers. Every molecule of cDNA carried a tag from a template-switch adaptor with 12 random nucleotides. TCRdb re-called the 5' RACE reads with MiXCR, one entry per CDR3 protein. This table holds more than 550,000 distinct CDR3 sequences, 22% found once.

The sequence came from a man between 70 and 80 years old in good health. The rearrangement uses TRBV27 and TRBJ1-1; D gene ambiguous. Sequencing was carried out using blood. The DNA of the CDR3 is TGTGCCAGCAGCTTGTCCCGAGGCCTGGACACTGAAGCTTTCTTT. Translation: CASSLSRGLDTEAFF.